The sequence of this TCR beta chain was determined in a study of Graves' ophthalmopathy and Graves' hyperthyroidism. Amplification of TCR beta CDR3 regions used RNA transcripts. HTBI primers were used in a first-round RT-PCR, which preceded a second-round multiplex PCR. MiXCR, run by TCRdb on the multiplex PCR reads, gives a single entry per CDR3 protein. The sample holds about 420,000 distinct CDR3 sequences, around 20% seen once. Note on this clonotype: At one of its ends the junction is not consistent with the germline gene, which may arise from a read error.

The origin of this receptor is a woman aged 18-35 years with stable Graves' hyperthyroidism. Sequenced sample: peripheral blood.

The DNA of the CDR3 is TGTGCCAGCAGTCCATGGTACCTCACGGCCACTGATGCTTTCTTT. Encoded protein: CASSPWYLTATDAFF. The V gene is TRBV12-3 or TRBV12-4, the J gene TRBJ1-1; D ambiguous. This CDR3 is built from 15 residues.